This T cell receptor (beta chain) came from a study of blood T cells in healthy people across ages (dated by TCRdb to between 2014 and 2017). Looking at the study overall: In model experiments, template switching captured about one uniquely barcoded TCR beta cDNA molecule for every two T cells. The study measured age-related changes in TCR beta repertoire diversity using deep sequencing normalized with unique cDNA molecular identifiers. The donors were split into four age groups: young (average around 16 years), middle-aged (39), aged (approximately 59) and long-lived (roughly 86). Two additional independent replicas of 1 million unique cDNA reads from the same blood draw were analyzed for two donors (one aged 18 to 30 and one aged 80 or older).

The method behind the library was 5' RACE. The sequencer was an Illumina HiSeq 2500. A second roughly 6 to 11 cycle PCR used a sample-barcoded 5' primer and a J-beta primer mix. A unique molecular identifier was introduced onto each TCR beta cDNA molecule by a template-switch 5' adaptor carrying 12 random nucleotides. At least 3 million CDR3-containing paired-end reads were obtained from each sample. The Mint cDNA synthesis kit, primed by a TRBC-specific oligonucleotide, was used to synthesize first-strand cDNA from all RNA. After uracil-DNA glycosylase treatment, a first 18-cycle PCR used universal primers M1SS and BC2_uni_R on all cDNA. As for the authors' bioinformatics: For normalization, 1 million high-quality reads, each with a distinct molecular identifier, were randomly selected from each sample. Instead of being binned into consensus sequences, reads that shared molecular identifiers were thrown out. MiTCR, with a Q25 quality threshold and the strictest error-elimination algorithm, was used for CDR3 identification, clonotype clustering and error correction. Lower-bound total TCR beta diversity was estimated with a nonparametric unseen species model using Euler transformation. TCRdb redid the processing of the public reads, applying fastp at Q25 and MiXCR, and retained in-frame beta chains. Under each unique CDR3 protein, matching rows form one entry showing the most common genes and DNA. None of the V and J calls come from the authors' own analysis; TCRdb made them. This sample is represented by roughly 1 million distinct CDR3 sequences; approximately 25% of them were singletons. The ten largest clonotypes hold approximately 0.7% of the sample.

The donors were a few dozen Caucasian individuals from Russia, aged 6 to 90 years, who were systemically healthy. Each donor gave roughly 9 milliliters of peripheral blood, drawn into EDTA-treated Vacutainer tubes. Ficoll-Paque density-gradient centrifugation was used to isolate PBMCs, with at least 6.5 million per sample. Trizol reagent was used to extract total RNA from the PBMCs, yielding at least 5 micrograms per sample. For every donor, an aliquot of PBMCs went through flow cytometry to measure the percentages of naive CD45RAhigh/CD27high T cells. With regard to this clonotype: Its antigen target is currently unknown. No qualities accompany the bases; no much larger clone lies one base away.

From the cysteine through the phenylalanine, the CDR3 covers 14 amino acids. Only CDR3 DNA is held: 42 bases, read in frame from base 1. Taken from the germline V gene, the CDR1 and CDR2 loops are SGHAT and FQNNGV. Overall study outcomes, separate from this receptor: Since profiling was done on bulk unsorted PBMCs, naive and antigen-experienced compartments could not be conclusively compared. Estimates of total diversity based on one million sequenced T cells were regarded as lower bounds and as underestimates. Because donor CMV infection status was unknown, age-related changes in expanded clonotypes were potentially confounded. A strong correlation was found between observed TCR beta diversity and the percentage of naive T cells measured by flow cytometry. Observed TCR beta diversity per million T cells fell roughly linearly with age, and a significant reduction was already apparent by age about 38. Compared with the aged group, the long-lived group had more naive CD4+ T cells, fewer expanded clones and increased TCR diversity, suggesting age selection.

These data also featured in a second study, about T cells of mothers and their children. Per the second study: Donors were nine systemically healthy Caucasian individuals: three mothers and their six children. cDNA synthesis consumed the entire amount of extracted RNA, loaded at approximately 1.6 ug RNA in each 15 ul reaction. In the second PCR, the M1S primer added sample barcodes and 2-4 random nucleotides. Over 8.5 million TCR beta CDR3 reads were obtained for each mother, and approximately 3 million reads were obtained for each child. In both related and unrelated pairs, thymic selection shapes the output of TCR recombination in a similar way, with inherited differences having only a minor effect. Normalized repertoire overlap was always slightly but never significantly higher in related than unrelated mother-child pairs. No persistent microchimeric T cell clones were detected, at a sensitivity of 90 to 100 clones per million clonotypes. The study used deep NGS to compare TCR beta repertoires of mothers and children, seeking features distinguishing related mother-child pairs from unrelated individuals. Mothers averaged approximately 40 +/- 4 years of age and children averaged roughly 11 +/- 4 years. After adapter ligation with NEBNext reagents, the libraries were sequenced on Illumina HiSeq 2000 with 100+100 nt paired-end reads. Mother and child libraries were prepared a month apart and sequenced in separate runs to prevent cross-contamination. For each donor, between about 500,000 and 2,100,000 distinct TCR beta clonotypes were identified. Naive TCR beta clonotypes were estimated from low-frequency clonotypes matched to each donor's FACS-determined naive share, without sorting.

The sequence derives from a girl aged 2-9 years in good health. Sequencing was carried out using blood. The chain couples TRBV11-2 to TRBJ2-5, and 7 junction bases match TRBD2. The DNA matches TRBJ2-1 better at its end, which makes the J call doubtful. Here the CDR3 is given as CASSLYGGKNEQFF. The bases are TGTGCCAGCAGCTTATACGGGGGGAAGAATGAGCAGTTCTTC.